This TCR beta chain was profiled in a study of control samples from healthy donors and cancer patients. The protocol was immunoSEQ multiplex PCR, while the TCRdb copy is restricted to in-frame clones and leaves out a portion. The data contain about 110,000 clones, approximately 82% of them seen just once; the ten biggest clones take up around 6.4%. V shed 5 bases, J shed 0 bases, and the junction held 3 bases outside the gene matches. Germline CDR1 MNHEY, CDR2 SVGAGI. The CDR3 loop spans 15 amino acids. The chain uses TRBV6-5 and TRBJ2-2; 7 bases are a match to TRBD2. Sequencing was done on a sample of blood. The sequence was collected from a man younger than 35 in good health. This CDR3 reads CASSLGLANTGELFF. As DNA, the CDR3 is TGTGCCAGCAGTCTAGGACTAGCGAACACCGGGGAGCTGTTTTTT.